Below, 32 T cell receptor beta chains from the same sample are listed, as sequenced in a study of CD8 T cells in Susac syndrome. cDNA came from about 0.51 to 1 ug RNA primed by random hexamers. TCRdb passed the immunoSEQ multiplex PCR reads through MiXCR, listing each CDR3 protein once. The data show about 83,000 distinct CDR3 sequences, about 95% seen once. Sequencing was done on a sample of CD8+ T cells from PBMCs. The origin of the receptors is a human donor with Susac syndrome.

The chain uses TRBV5-4 and TRBJ2-5, with TRBD2 matching 9 bases. The ends lost 3 bases at V and 5 bases at J; junction bases unmatched: 5. The CDR3 loop spans 14 amino acids. Looked up from germline, CDR1 is SGHNT and CDR2 is YYREEE (reference sequence). CDR3 sequence reads: CASSWSGLAETQYF. Here the CDR3 DNA reads TGTGCCAGCAGCTGGAGTGGACTAGCGGAGACCCAGTACTTC.

The chain couples TRBV29-1 to TRBJ1-1, with D perhaps matching TRBD1 (5 bases). The CDR3 is 11 residues long. The germline V gene encodes CDR1 SQVTM and CDR2 ANQGSEA. Trimming stripped 5 bases from V and 7 bases from J, with 11 bases between. The CDR3 nucleotides read TGCAGCGTTCCAATAGGGGTTGAAGCTTTCTTT. It yields the protein CSVPIGVEAFF.

The CDR3: CASTNRVGETQYF. As DNA, the CDR3 is TGTGCCAGCACCAACAGGGTTGGGGAGACCCAGTACTTC. V is TRBV6-5 and J is TRBJ2-5, with D perhaps matching TRBD1 (6 bases). V lost 7 bases, J lost 5 bases, and 14 bases lay in between. Germline lookup yields CDR1 MNHEY and CDR2 SVGAGI. This CDR3 is built from 13 residues.

This clonotype was seen a handful of times. A junction boundary mismatches the germline segment, possibly from a read error. The CDR3 sequence: CASSLYNEQFF. The CDR3 DNA reads TGTGCCAGCAGTTTGTACAATGAGCAGTTCTTC. This chain links TRBV5-1 with TRBJ2-1; D is undetermined. Germline V gene lookup returns CDR1 SGHRS and CDR2 YFSETQ. This CDR3 region has 11 residues.

The chain combines TRBV9 with TRBJ1-4; perhaps TRBD1 as D (5 bases). In germline, CDR1 is SGDLS, CDR2 YYNGEE. This CDR3 region has 13 residues. With 5 bases removed from V and 8 bases from J, the gap between germline ends came to 13 bases. This chain's CDR3 is CASRGPSSEKLFF. The CDR3 DNA reads TGTGCCAGCAGGGGACCATCATCCGAAAAACTGTTTTTT.

This rearrangement joins TRBV11-1 to TRBJ2-2; weak D call: TRBD1 (6 bases). This CDR3 spans 20 amino acids. The germline CDR1 and CDR2 sequences are SGHAT and FQDESV (reference sequence). V dropped 5 bases and J dropped 6 bases, with 31 bases sitting between them. The CDR3 bases are TGTGCCAGCAGCCCAAATATTCTCCGGGACACCCCCGTGGGATCCGGGGAGCTGTTTTTT. Protein product: CASSPNILRDTPVGSGELFF.

The chain employs TRBV6-2 or TRBV6-3 and TRBJ2-1; tentatively, D is TRBD2 (5 bases). Germline values: CDR1 MNHEY, CDR2 SVGEGT. CDR3 length: 11 amino acids. The V end lost 2 bases, the J end lost 10 bases, and 6 bases lay between the germline ends. The CDR3 sequence is CASSYPGEQFF. The CDR3 bases are TGTGCCAGCAGTTACCCGGGGGAGCAGTTCTTC.

The gene calls are TRBV24-1 and TRBJ2-1; 8 bases are a match to TRBD1. Germline assignment: CDR1 KGHDR and CDR2 SFDVKD. CDR3 length: 14 residues. The V segment lost 2 bases and the J segment 8 bases; nucleotides outside the gene matches: 4. CDR3 bases: TGTGCCACCAGTGATTCGACAGGGGCGGATGAGCAGTTCTTC. It is translated as CATSDSTGADEQFF.

V gene TRBV7-9 combines with J gene TRBJ2-2; D gene uncertain. The CDR3 totals 15 residues. CDR1 is SEHNR, CDR2 FQNEAQ, per germline (reference sequence). V lost 1 base and J lost 0, with 6 bases in between. The CDR3 bases are TGTGCCAGCAGCTTAGGGCCCTCGAACACCGGGGAGCTGTTTTTT. It specifies CASSLGPSNTGELFF. Supplemented by reference TRBV7-9 and TRBJ2-2, the full variable domain reads DTGVSQNPRHKITKRGQNVTFRCDPISEHNRLYWYRQTLGQGPEFLTYFQNEAQLEKSRLLSDRFSAERPKGSFSTLEIQRTEQGDSAMYLCASSLGPSNTGELFFGEGSRLTVL.

V is TRBV7-9 and J is TRBJ1-4; D call uncertain. V dropped 5 bases and J dropped 5 bases, with 12 bases sitting between them. Germline CDR1 SEHNR, CDR2 FQNEAQ (reference sequence). The length of the CDR3 is 14 residues. The CDR3 protein is CASSQAGRNEKLFF. Here the CDR3 DNA reads TGTGCCAGCAGCCAAGCAGGCCGGAATGAAAAACTGTTTTTT.

The CDR3 DNA follows: TGTGCCAGCAGCTTCACCCTCGGGGAGCTGTTTTTT. Protein sequence: CASSFTLGELFF. The genes are TRBV5-4 and TRBJ2-2; no reliable D call. The germline CDR1 and CDR2 sequences are SGHNT and YYREEE (reference sequence). This CDR3 comprises 12 residues. The ends were cut back, 2 bases at V and 7 bases at J, with 6 bases in the middle. Based on the CDR3 plus reference TRBV5-4 and TRBJ2-2, the full variable domain is ETGVTQSPTHLIKTRGQQVTLRCSSQSGHNTVSWYQQALGQGPQFIFQYYREEENGRGNFPPRFSGLQFPNYSSELNVNALELDDSALYLCASSFTLGELFFGEGSRLTVL.

The rearrangement joins TRBV4-2 to TRBJ2-2; D remains ambiguous. Germline V gene sequence: CDR1 LGHNA, CDR2 YNFKEQ. V dropped 4 bases and J dropped 5 bases, with 5 bases sitting between them. CDR3 size: 12 residues. CDR3 sequence (DNA): TGTGCCAGCAGCCCTCTGACCGGGGAGCTGTTTTTT. Protein sequence: CASSPLTGELFF.

This clonotype was found once. The chain is built from TRBV20-1 and TRBJ2-7, with D possibly being TRBD1 (5 bases). V was cut by 0 bases and J by 3 bases, with 9 bases left in between. The germline V gene has CDR1 DFQATT and CDR2 SNEGSKA (reference sequence). This CDR3 contains 13 residues. This CDR3 reads CSARDKGFYEQYF. CDR3 DNA sequence: TGCAGTGCTAGAGATAAGGGGTTCTACGAGCAGTACTTC.

The chain links TRBV30 to TRBJ1-1; perhaps TRBD1 as D (5 bases). The germline CDR1 and CDR2 sequences are GTSNPN and SVGIG (reference sequence). The ends were cut back, 1 base at V and 1 base at J, with 7 bases in the middle. This CDR3 comprises 13 residues. CDR3 amino acids: CAWSGDGNTEAFF. CDR3 nucleotides: TGTGCCTGGAGTGGGGACGGGAACACTGAAGCTTTCTTT. The whole variable domain, remainder taken from reference TRBV30 and TRBJ1-1, is SQTIHQWPATLVQPVGSPLSLECTVEGTSNPNLYWYRQAAGRGLQLLFYSVGIGQISSEVPQNLSASRPQDRQFILSSKKLLLSDSGFYLCAWSGDGNTEAFFGQGTRLTVV.

V usage is TRBV4-1 and J usage is TRBJ1-1, with TRBD1 matching 8 bases. The junction had 5 bases not matched to a gene; V was cut back by 0 bases and J by 5 bases. This CDR3 spans 15 amino acids. Germline CDR1 is MGHRA and CDR2 is YSYEKL. CDR3 coding DNA: TGCGCCAGCAGCCAAGACGGACAGGGAGGAACTGAAGCTTTCTTT. Translating gives CASSQDGQGGTEAFF.

J is TRBJ2-1 and V is TRBV19, with D perhaps matching TRBD2 (5 bases). Germline V gene sequence: CDR1 LNHDA, CDR2 SQIVND (reference sequence). The CDR3 runs to 15 residues. Between the trimmed V and J ends, which lost 1 base and 6 bases, there was a span of 13 bases. CDR3 protein: CASSIVSGPGNEQFF. The CDR3 DNA sequence: TGTGCCAGTAGTATAGTAAGCGGACCCGGCAATGAGCAGTTCTTC.

The V gene is TRBV2, the J gene TRBJ2-7; no firm D call. V lost 6 bases to trimming and J lost 0 bases, with 6 bases between them. This CDR3 is built from 12 residues. Germline CDR1 SNHLY, CDR2 FYNNEI. CDR3 sequence: CASRLPSYEQYF. The CDR3 bases are TGTGCCAGCAGGCTACCCTCCTACGAGCAGTACTTC.

J is TRBJ2-7 and V is TRBV14; D is unresolved. Trimming removed 0 bases at V and 2 bases at J, with 5 bases between. The germline CDR1 and CDR2 sequences are SGHDN and FVKESK. CDR3 length: 13 residues. The DNA for the CDR3 is TGTGCCAGCAGCCAAGACACAACCTACGAGCAGTACTTC. It codes for CASSQDTTYEQYF.

The gene calls are TRBV6-5 and TRBJ2-1; 7 nucleotides align to TRBD2. CDR1 is MNHEY, CDR2 SVGAGI, per germline. The CDR3 is 12 amino acids. The ends lost 5 bases at V and 9 bases at J; junction bases unmatched: 4. The CDR3 bases are TGTGCCAGCAGTGTTGCGGGAGTTGAGCAGTTCTTC. It translates to CASSVAGVEQFF.

This rearrangement joins TRBV2 to TRBJ1-1; a possible D gene is TRBD1 (6 bases). This CDR3 spans 12 amino acids. V was trimmed by 11 bases and J by 0 bases, leaving 10 bases between them. Germline V gene lookup returns CDR1 SNHLY and CDR2 FYNNEI. The CDR3 region has the DNA TGTGCCTGGGAGGGGGTGAACACTGAAGCTTTCTTT. Residues: CAWEGVNTEAFF.

The gene calls are TRBV15 and TRBJ2-3; a possible D gene is TRBD2 (6 bases). Germline CDR1 reads LNHNV; CDR2 reads YYDKDF (reference sequence). The CDR3 runs 17 residues. V shed 8 bases and J shed 0 bases, with 21 bases lying between them. The CDR3 bases are TGTGCCACCTACTTTAGGTTCTACGGGAGAAGCACAGATACGCAGTATTTT. Its protein is CATYFRFYGRSTDTQYF.

This rearrangement joins TRBV20-1 to TRBJ2-1; D ambiguous. The V end lost 6 bases, the J end lost 4 bases, and 13 bases lay between the germline ends. Germline values: CDR1 DFQATT, CDR2 SNEGSKA (reference sequence). The CDR3 sequence is 13 residues long. CDR3 protein: CSATDGRYNEQFF. DNA of the CDR3: TGCAGTGCAACCGACGGGCGTTACAATGAGCAGTTCTTC.

The chain recombines TRBV6-2 or TRBV6-3 with TRBJ2-1; TRBD2 is a possible D gene (6 bases). This CDR3 has 15 amino acids. V lost 2 bases and J lost 5, with 13 bases in between. Germline lookup yields CDR1 MNHEY and CDR2 SVGEGT. CDR3 DNA: TGTGCCAGCAGTTACGCGGCGGGAACGAACAATGAGCAGTTCTTC. Its protein product is CASSYAAGTNNEQFF.

The rearrangement links TRBV6-5 to TRBJ2-6; D gene ambiguous. Trimming shortened V by 2 bases and J by 0 bases, and 8 bases separated the two germline ends. The CDR3 runs to 16 residues. Germline-derived CDR1 and CDR2 are MNHEY and SVGAGI. In DNA, the CDR3 is TGTGCCAGCAGTTACCCCGGACCCTCTGGGGCCAACGTCCTGACTTTC. Protein: CASSYPGPSGANVLTF.

The J gene is TRBJ2-5, the V gene TRBV7-2, with D perhaps TRBD1 (6 bases). Germline CDR1 and CDR2: SGHTA and FQGNSA. V lost 5 bases, J lost 4 bases, and 20 bases lay in between. The CDR3 covers 16 residues. CDR3 in DNA: TGTGCCAGCAGCCCCCTCGGTGGGGGCCAGGCAGAGACCCAGTACTTC. Encoded protein: CASSPLGGGQAETQYF.

This rearrangement joins TRBV19 to TRBJ1-5; D call uncertain. Germline V gene data show CDR1 as LNHDA and CDR2 as SQIVND (reference sequence). Trimming pared 2 bases from V and 0 bases from J, leaving 5 bases between. This CDR3 is built from 14 residues. CDR3 region: CASSISSSNQPQHF. The CDR3 DNA reads TGTGCCAGTAGTATATCCAGTAGCAATCAGCCCCAGCATTTT. The full variable domain, in which reference TRBV19 and TRBJ1-5 provide the parts outside the CDR3, is DGGITQSPKYLFRKEGQNVTLSCEQNLNHDAMYWYRQDPGQGLRLIYYSQIVNDFQKGDIAEGYSVSREKKESFPLTVTSAQKNPTAFYLCASSISSSNQPQHFGDGTRLSIL.

The J gene is TRBJ2-5, the V gene TRBV20-1; no reliable D call. The CDR3 length is 13 residues. The germline gives CDR1 DFQATT, CDR2 SNEGSKA (reference sequence). Trimming shortened V by 0 bases and J by 0 bases, and 5 bases separated the two germline ends. DNA of the CDR3: TGCAGTGCTAGAGAGGGGAACCAAGAGACCCAGTACTTC. This translates into CSAREGNQETQYF.

The chain links TRBV29-1 to TRBJ1-2, with D tentatively TRBD1 (5 bases). V was pared by 7 bases and J by 5 bases, with 14 bases between. Per the germline V gene, CDR1 is SQVTM and CDR2 is ANQGSEA. The CDR3 length is 12 residues. CDR3 protein: CSATGLRYGYTF. CDR3 coding DNA: TGCAGCGCTACGGGACTGAGATATGGCTACACCTTC. Based on the CDR3 plus reference TRBV29-1 and TRBJ1-2, the full variable domain is SAVISQKPSRDICQRGTSLTIQCQVDSQVTMMFWYRQQPGQSLTLIATANQGSEATYESGFVIDKFPISRPNLTFSTLTVSNMSPEDSSIYLCSATGLRYGYTFGSGTRLTVV.

The CDR3 DNA follows: TGCAGTGCTAGACCGGGACTAGCGGACTACAATGAGCAGTTCTTC. Translation gives CSARPGLADYNEQFF. This chain links TRBV20-1 with TRBJ2-1; 11 positions match TRBD2. CDR1 and CDR2 (germline): DFQATT, SNEGSKA (reference sequence). J gave up 3 bases and V 2 bases, and 3 bases lay outside the gene matches. The CDR3 spans 15 residues.

The rearrangement uses TRBV27 and TRBJ2-5; the match to TRBD1 covers 12 bases. The CDR3 runs to 15 residues. Germline V gene sequence: CDR1 MNHEY, CDR2 SMNVEV (reference sequence). Germline trimming cut 4 bases from V and 4 bases from J; bases unmatched to any gene: 4. CDR3 in DNA: TGTGCCAGCAGTTCCGGGACAGGGGGCGCAGAGACCCAGTACTTC. Residues: CASSSGTGGAETQYF.

This clonotype was detected a few times. The V call is TRBV30, the J call TRBJ2-7, with unresolved D. This CDR3 contains 11 residues. V gave up 1 base and J gave up 6 bases, with 7 bases separating them. CDR1 GTSNPN and CDR2 SVGIG come from the germline V gene (reference sequence). CDR3 residues: CAWSELVEQYF. For the CDR3, the DNA is TGTGCCTGGAGTGAATTAGTCGAGCAGTACTTC.

The chain recombines TRBV12-3 or TRBV12-4 with TRBJ2-2; D unresolved. The CDR3 is made up of 14 amino acids. Deletions cut 8 bases from V and 1 base from J, with 11 bases between. CDR3 sequence reads: CASGSVLNTGELFF. The DNA of the CDR3 is TGTGCCAGCGGCTCAGTGTTGAACACCGGGGAGCTGTTTTTT.